A single sample gave rise to the 30 T cell receptor beta chains below, sequenced in a study of shared clonotypes between healthy human individuals. The data were produced by immunoSEQ multiplex PCR, yet TCRdb's version contains in-frame clones alone and is incomplete. This sample yields roughly 680,000 clones, of which over 55% are seen a single time; approximately 2% belongs to the top ten. The sample comprised memory CD4+ T cells sorted from blood. Subset here: CD45RA-negative fraction. Receptors were obtained from a woman aged 30 to 39 in good health.

V and J are TRBV7-8 and TRBJ1-2; 8 nucleotides match TRBD1. This CDR3 is 13 amino acids long. Germline trimming cut 4 bases from V and 8 bases from J; bases unmatched to any gene: 6. Per the germline V gene, CDR1 is SGHVS and CDR2 is FQNEAQ. The CDR3 coding sequence is TGTGCCAGCAGCTCCCAGGGGGCCGGAGGCTACACCTTC. Its protein product is CASSSQGAGGYTF.

This clone was seen a handful of times. The chain couples TRBV5-5 to TRBJ2-3; TRBD2 is a possible D gene (5 bases). The germline V gene has CDR1 SGHKS and CDR2 YYEKEE (reference sequence). CDR3 size: 15 residues. V dropped 3 bases and J dropped 6 bases, with 17 bases sitting between them. For the CDR3, the DNA is TGTGCCAGCAGCTATCGCGGGTGGATCGGGGATACGCAGTATTTT. It is translated as CASSYRGWIGDTQYF.

This clone has just one count. The genes are TRBV7-3 and TRBJ2-7; 13 bases agree with TRBD2. J was trimmed by 3 bases and V by 5 bases; bases with no gene match: 10. From germline, CDR1 is SGHTA and CDR2 FQGTGA. The CDR3 length is 17 residues. This CDR3 reads CASSPGTSGTRDYEQYF. CDR3 nucleotides: TGTGCCAGCAGCCCCGGGACTAGCGGGACCAGGGACTACGAGCAGTACTTC.

The V call is TRBV7-2, the J call TRBJ2-7; D is unclear. The CDR3 spans 14 residues. Between the trimmed V and J ends, which lost 0 bases and 2 bases, there was a span of 8 bases. From germline, CDR1 is SGHTA and CDR2 FQGNSA. For the CDR3, the DNA is TGTGCCAGCAGCTTAGCCGGACCTGCCTACGAGCAGTACTTC. As protein: CASSLAGPAYEQYF.

This clone has more than one count but fewer than ten. The chain is built from TRBV7-8 and TRBJ2-7; the D is unclear. The ends were cut back, 8 bases at V and 1 base at J, with 6 bases in the middle. The CDR3 loop spans 11 amino acids. From germline, CDR1 is SGHVS and CDR2 FQNEAQ. CDR3 loop: CASGLSYEQYF. The CDR3 nucleotides read TGTGCCAGCGGGCTATCCTACGAGCAGTACTTC. The complete variable domain, with remaining parts taken from reference TRBV7-8 and TRBJ2-7, reads GAGVSQSPRYKVAKRGQDVALRCDPISGHVSLFWYQQALGQGPEFLTYFQNEAQLDKSGLPSDRFFAERPEGSVSTLKIQRTQQEDSAVYLCASGLSYEQYFGPGTRLTVT.

The CDR3: CASSLSWGNQPQHF. CDR3 DNA: TGTGCCAGCAGCCTAAGCTGGGGGAATCAGCCCCAGCATTTT. The gene calls are TRBV9 and TRBJ1-5, with D perhaps TRBD1 (5 bases). The germline V gene encodes CDR1 SGDLS and CDR2 YYNGEE. CDR3 size: 14 residues. Deletions cut 4 bases from V and 4 bases from J, with 12 bases between.

This clone came up many times. The chain is built from TRBV9 and TRBJ1-2, with 7 bases lining up with TRBD1. The CDR3 sequence is 14 residues long. Germline CDR1 reads SGDLS; CDR2 reads YYNGEE. Trimming took 3 bases from V and 2 from J; bases not matched to a gene: 4. The CDR3 loop is CASSGRTGNYGYTF. The DNA of the CDR3 is TGTGCCAGCAGCGGGAGGACAGGAAACTATGGCTACACCTTC.

V and J are TRBV27 and TRBJ2-7; TRBD2 matches at 7 bases. The trim removed 5 bases at V and 6 bases at J, leaving 16 bases unmatched. The CDR3 spans 16 residues. The germline V gene encodes CDR1 MNHEY and CDR2 SMNVEV (reference sequence). The CDR3 loop reads CASSIGAGRPRGEQYF. CDR3 in DNA: TGTGCCAGCAGTATAGGAGCGGGAAGGCCCCGGGGCGAGCAGTACTTC.

This chain links TRBV28 with TRBJ1-5; no clear D gene. The CDR3 runs to 14 residues. V was pared by 3 bases and J by 4 bases, with 10 bases between. CDR1 is MDHEN and CDR2 is SYDVKM in the germline V gene. CDR3 sequence: CASSLVSENQPQHF. CDR3 nucleotides: TGTGCCAGCAGTTTGGTGTCAGAAAATCAGCCCCAGCATTTT.

The chain is built from TRBV10-3 and TRBJ1-1, with a tentative D call TRBD1 (5 bases). Germline assignment: CDR1 ENHRY and CDR2 SYGVKD. With 4 bases removed from V and 0 bases from J, the gap between germline ends came to 24 bases. The CDR3 has 19 residues. CDR3 protein: CAISGPGTYLMDMNTEAFF. In DNA, the CDR3 is TGTGCCATCAGTGGACCCGGGACCTACCTGATGGATATGAACACTGAAGCTTTCTTT.

V is TRBV28 and J is TRBJ2-1; tentatively, D is TRBD2 (6 bases). The length of the CDR3 is 19 residues. Germline lookup yields CDR1 MDHEN and CDR2 SYDVKM. Trimming cost V 5 bases and J 4 bases, with 27 bases left between them. Here the CDR3 DNA reads TGTGCCAGCAGTCCCTGGGGGGTTGGCGCTAGAGGACAATACAATGAGCAGTTCTTC. Its protein is CASSPWGVGARGQYNEQFF. The full variable domain, rest sourced from reference TRBV28 and TRBJ2-1, is DVKVTQSSRYLVKRTGEKVFLECVQDMDHENMFWYRQDPGLGLRLIYFSYDVKMKEKGDIPEGYSVSREKKERFSLILESASTNQTSMYLCASSPWGVGARGQYNEQFFGPGTRLTVL.

This chain uses TRBV2 with TRBJ1-2, with a tentative D call TRBD1 (5 bases). Deletions cut 6 bases from V and 8 bases from J, with 22 bases between. Germline V gene data show CDR1 as SNHLY and CDR2 as FYNNEI. CDR3 length: 15 residues. The CDR3: CASRKDVGRVIGYTF. For the CDR3, the DNA is TGTGCCAGCAGAAAGGATGTGGGCAGGGTAATCGGCTACACCTTC.

This chain joins TRBV9 and TRBJ2-1; possibly TRBD2 for D (9 bases). CDR3 size: 15 residues. V lost 0 bases to trimming and J lost 10 bases, with 17 bases between them. Germline CDR1 and CDR2: SGDLS and YYNGEE. This CDR3 reads CASSVGASGTGEQFF. The CDR3 DNA is TGTGCCAGCAGCGTAGGTGCTAGCGGGACAGGAGAGCAGTTCTTC.

This clone was counted a single time. One end of the junction does not line up with germline, which may come from a read error. The CDR3 reads CASSRTGQTNYGYTF. The CDR3 DNA is TGTGCCAGCAGTCGGACGGGACAGACTAACTATGGCTACACCTTC. The chain has TRBV10-3 and TRBJ1-2; the match to TRBD1 covers 7 bases. The CDR3 contains 15 residues. Germline V lookup: CDR1 ENHRY, CDR2 SYGVKD.

The chain is built from TRBV28 and TRBJ2-1, with TRBD2 matching 8 bases. The J segment lost 6 bases and the V segment lost 5 bases, leaving 12 bases of the junction unmatched. This CDR3 is 16 amino acids long. Germline V CDR1 and CDR2: MDHEN, SYDVKM. The CDR3 here is CASSPNIAGLLNEQFF. Written as DNA, the CDR3 is TGTGCCAGCAGTCCGAATATAGCGGGACTTCTCAATGAGCAGTTCTTC. Drawing the rest from reference TRBV28 and TRBJ2-1, the complete variable domain is DVKVTQSSRYLVKRTGEKVFLECVQDMDHENMFWYRQDPGLGLRLIYFSYDVKMKEKGDIPEGYSVSREKKERFSLILESASTNQTSMYLCASSPNIAGLLNEQFFGPGTRLTVL.

As DNA, the CDR3 is TGTGCCAGCAGCTTAGGGACAGGTGCCCAGCCCCAGCATTTT. Its translation is CASSLGTGAQPQHF. The rearrangement joins TRBV7-3 to TRBJ1-5; 8 bases map to TRBD1. Germline-derived CDR1 and CDR2 are SGHTA and FQGTGA. With V trimmed by 2 bases and J by 7 bases, 4 bases remained unmatched. The CDR3 sequence is 14 residues long.

This clone was counted at least ten times. The chain joins TRBV7-2 to TRBJ1-4; D not certain. This CDR3 has 12 amino acids. Germline V CDR1 and CDR2: SGHTA, FQGNSA. The V gene lost 5 bases and the J gene lost 10 bases, with 11 bases spanning the gap. In nucleotides, the CDR3 is TGTGCCAGCAGCCGTGGGGAAGGAAAACTGTTTTTT. This codes for CASSRGEGKLFF.

This clone turned up a few times. The rearrangement uses TRBV19 and TRBJ2-1; D gene ambiguous. Trimming removed 3 bases from V and 0 bases from J, with 9 bases in between. Germline values: CDR1 LNHDA, CDR2 SQIVND (reference sequence). The CDR3 has 15 residues. CDR3 bases: TGTGCCAGTAGTATGGTGGGGAACTCCTACAATGAGCAGTTCTTC. Translation gives CASSMVGNSYNEQFF.

The chain is built from TRBV5-1 and TRBJ2-1; 9 positions agree with TRBD2. CDR3 size: 17 residues. The germline gives CDR1 SGHRS, CDR2 YFSETQ. The V and J ends lost 0 bases and 6 bases, in that order; junction bases with no gene match: 10. CDR3 nucleotides: TGCGCCAGCAGCTTGGTGGCGGGAGGGCCCTACGGCAATGAGCAGTTCTTC. Its translation: CASSLVAGGPYGNEQFF. Variable domain in full (rest from reference TRBV5-1 and TRBJ2-1): KAGVTQTPRYLIKTRGQQVTLSCSPISGHRSVSWYQQTPGQGLQFLFEYFSETQRNKGNFPGRFSGRQFSNSRSEMNVSTLELGDSALYLCASSLVAGGPYGNEQFFGPGTRLTVL.

This chain connects TRBV5-1 to TRBJ2-7; 13 nucleotides line up with TRBD2. V lost 4 bases, J lost 7 bases, and 2 bases stayed unmatched. Germline CDR1 is SGHRS and CDR2 is YFSETQ. The CDR3 contains 13 residues. CDR3 in amino acids: CASSPGLAGEQYF. CDR3 in DNA: TGCGCCAGCAGCCCGGGACTAGCGGGAGAGCAGTACTTC.

CDR3 amino acids: CAIARGGISSSYNEQFF. CDR3 nucleotides: TGTGCCATCGCGCGGGGGGGGATTTCGAGCTCCTACAATGAGCAGTTCTTC. The chain combines TRBV10-3 with TRBJ2-1, with 9 bases lining up with TRBD2. Germline-derived CDR1 and CDR2 are ENHRY and SYGVKD. The CDR3 has 17 amino acids. V lost 8 bases and J lost 0; bases outside the gene matches: 11.

The rearrangement uses TRBV5-4 and TRBJ2-5; 8 nucleotides agree with TRBD2. CDR1 and CDR2 (germline): SGHNT, YYREEE (reference sequence). J was trimmed by 0 bases and V by 0 bases; bases with no gene match: 4. CDR3 length: 16 residues. The chain's CDR3 is CASSLVSGTYQETQYF. The CDR3 nucleotides are TGTGCCAGCAGCTTGGTTAGCGGGACCTACCAAGAGACCCAGTACTTC.

This clone was seen at least ten times. This sequence joins TRBV28 and TRBJ2-4, with D possibly TRBD2 on 6 matching bases. The CDR3 has 18 amino acids. V lost 2 bases to trimming and J lost 0 bases, with 17 bases between them. CDR1 and CDR2 from the germline V gene are MDHEN and SYDVKM. CDR3 region: CASSLGTAGRVAKNIQYF. DNA for the CDR3: TGTGCCAGCAGTTTAGGGACTGCAGGAAGAGTAGCCAAAAACATTCAGTACTTC.

This clone has just a few counts. V gene TRBV2 combines with J gene TRBJ2-3; D gene uncertain. Trimming took 7 bases from V and 0 from J, leaving 11 bases between them. This CDR3 is built from 14 residues. CDR1 is SNHLY, CDR2 FYNNEI, per germline. The CDR3 loop is CASKGSISTDTQYF. The DNA of the CDR3 is TGTGCCAGCAAGGGTTCAATAAGCACAGATACGCAGTATTTT.

The chain combines TRBV11-2 with TRBJ2-7, with 7 bases that match TRBD1. The J segment lost 4 bases and the V segment lost 3 bases, leaving 9 bases of the junction unmatched. Germline V gene data show CDR1 as SGHAT and CDR2 as FQNNGV. This CDR3 has 15 amino acids. The CDR3 sequence is CASSFAPQGVYEQYF. For the CDR3, the DNA is TGTGCCAGCAGCTTCGCGCCTCAGGGGGTATACGAGCAGTACTTC.

This clone appeared once. The chain combines TRBV19 with TRBJ2-2, with 10 bases that match TRBD1. The V and J ends lost 4 bases and 4 bases, in that order; junction bases with no gene match: 12. The CDR3 runs to 18 residues. The germline CDR1 and CDR2 sequences are LNHDA and SQIVND (reference sequence). Written as DNA, the CDR3 is TGTGCCAGTAGTACCAGAGGGACAGGGGTATTTAGCACCGGGGAGCTGTTTTTT. It encodes CASSTRGTGVFSTGELFF.

This clone was seen more than once but under ten times. This chain links TRBV16 with TRBJ1-4, with D maybe TRBD1 (6 bases). Trimming stripped 5 bases from V and 8 bases from J, with 15 bases between. The CDR3 sequence is 14 residues long. Germline CDR1 reads KGHSY; CDR2 reads FQNENV. CDR3 protein: CASSEQGIGEKLFF. CDR3 sequence (DNA): TGTGCCAGCAGCGAACAGGGAATTGGGGAAAAACTGTTTTTT.

With regard to this clone: The junction does not match germline at one end; this may be a read error. The V call is TRBV7-2, the J call TRBJ2-3; 9 positions agree with TRBD2. Per the germline V gene, CDR1 is SGHTA and CDR2 is FQGNSA. The CDR3 has 13 residues. The CDR3 region has the DNA TGTGCCAGCAGCTTAGGACTAGCGGACGGCCCGGATTTT. It is translated as CASSLGLADGPDF.

The rearrangement links TRBV28 to TRBJ2-1, with 11 bases identical to TRBD2. The CDR3 is 16 amino acids. Losses at the gene ends were 11 bases for V and 8 bases for J; bases not matched to a gene: 17. Germline V gene lookup returns CDR1 MDHEN and CDR2 SYDVKM. In DNA form, the CDR3 reads TGTGCCGGAAGCACCGGTACTAGCGGGAGCTATGATGAGCAGTTCTTC. This gives the protein CAGSTGTSGSYDEQFF.

Here the CDR3 reads CATSTGLAGPLVDEQFF. CDR3 in DNA: TGTGCCACCAGCACGGGCCTAGCGGGTCCCCTGGTAGATGAGCAGTTCTTC. This rearrangement joins TRBV15 to TRBJ2-1; 8 bases line up with TRBD2. V lost 4 bases and J lost 8; bases outside the gene matches: 16. The germline gives CDR1 LNHNV, CDR2 YYDKDF (reference sequence). CDR3 length: 17 amino acids. The full variable domain, rest sourced from reference TRBV15 and TRBJ2-1, is DAMVIQNPRYQVTQFGKPVTLSCSQTLNHNVMYWYQQKSSQAPKLLFHYYDKDFNNEADTPDNFQSRRPNTSFCFLDIRSPGLGDTAMYLCATSTGLAGPLVDEQFFGPGTRLTVL.